This TCR beta chain was retrieved from a study of patients and donors after allogeneic stem cell transplantation (dated by TCRdb to 2018 to 2020). V loses 10 bases of germline sequence and J loses 2 bases, and the interval between the two ends is 14 bases. Taken from the germline V gene, the CDR1 and CDR2 loops are ENHRY and SYGVKD. Spanning cysteine to phenylalanine, the CDR3 consists of 14 amino acids. The entry retains the CDR3 DNA only, 42 bases that are in frame from base 1. Libraries came from RT-PCR. The sequencing machine was a NextSeq 550. Through fastp at Q25 and MiXCR, TCRdb rebuilt clones from the public reads, retaining in-frame beta chains. Here each entry gathers all rows of one CDR3 protein and keeps the most common genes and DNA. Across this sample there are about 150,000 distinct CDR3 sequences, with about 40% seen only once. 50% of the sample belongs to the ten largest clones. Turning to this clonotype: Its antigen remains unidentified. No much larger clonotype is one base removed from it; base qualities were not supplied.

The chain uses TRBV10-3 and TRBJ2-2; TRBD2 is a weak D gene call, 6 bases matching. Sample: blood, either unsorted or a sorted T cell fraction (not recorded which). This sequence originates from a human donor who was either an allogeneic HSCT recipient or a stem cell or donor lymphocyte infusion donor (not recorded which). It is not recorded whose cells these are; they may come from a transplant donor. In nucleotide form, the sequence is TGTGCCACACTTCCCGGGGGAAACACCGGGGAGCTGTTTTTT. Translation gives CATLPGGNTGELFF.